These T cell receptor beta chains were read from a single sample in a study of vaccination effects on CD4 cells after COVID-19. Their antigens remain unidentified. Here immunoSEQ multiplex PCR was the method, and the copy in TCRdb shows in-frame clones only, minus some. The table has 70,000 to 85,000 clones, roughly three quarters seen once. This specimen was CD4+ T cells from PBMCs cultured without peptide, taken before COVID-19 vaccination. The origin of the receptors is a human donor who received a COVID-19 vaccine. CDR3s include the opening cysteine and the closing phenylalanine or tryptophan. A D gene is named only where the DNA matches it firmly. Clone size is given for some rows only: seen once, a few or many times, or a class if the clone is expanded.

j_call d_call clone_size v_call cdr3_aa cdr3_nt
TRBJ1-5 . . TRBV18 CASSPGDQPQHF TGTGCCAGCTCACCTGGTGATCAGCCCCAGCATTTT
TRBJ2-1 TRBD2 . TRBV10-3 CAIRGTSGGANEQFF TGTGCCATCAGGGGGACTAGCGGGGGGGCAAATGAGCAGTTCTTC
TRBJ2-1 TRBD2 . TRBV7-3 CASRGTSNEQFF TGTGCCAGCAGGGGGACTAGCAATGAGCAGTTCTTC
TRBJ1-5 TRBD1 few TRBV20-1 CSASPPQTGRQPQHF TGCAGTGCTAGTCCTCCTCAGACAGGGCGTCAGCCCCAGCATTTT
TRBJ2-5 TRBD2 . TRBV5-1 CASSPLTAGTKETQYF TGCGCCAGCAGCCCCCTTACGGCGGGGACTAAAGAGACCCAGTACTTC
TRBJ2-3 . few TRBV12-3/TRBV12-4 CASSPPSGDTQYF TGTGCCAGCAGTCCCCCAAGTGGAGATACGCAGTATTTT
TRBJ2-5 TRBD1 . TRBV7-3 CASSLAPGQGAQETQYF TGTGCCAGCAGCTTAGCCCCGGGACAGGGGGCCCAAGAGACCCAGTACTTC
TRBJ1-6 . . TRBV6-1 CASSEWWGRYNSPLHF TGTGCCAGCAGTGAATGGTGGGGGAGGTATAATTCACCCCTCCACTTT
TRBJ2-5 TRBD1 . TRBV18 CASSPTGEETQYF TGTGCCAGCTCACCGACAGGGGAAGAGACCCAGTACTTC
TRBJ2-5 . . TRBV5-5 CASRPGTGSDQYF TGTGCCAGCAGGCCGGGGACGGGAAGTGACCAGTACTTC
TRBJ2-3 TRBD1 . TRBV6-5 CASGTGLGDTQYF TGTGCCAGCGGGACAGGGCTCGGAGATACGCAGTATTTT
TRBJ2-2 . . TRBV10-2 CASSTIPGARELFF TGCGCCAGCAGTACGATACCCGGAGCCCGGGAGCTGTTTTTT
TRBJ2-3 . . TRBV13 CASRDTGGTDTQYF TGTGCCAGCAGGGACACCGGAGGCACAGATACGCAGTATTTT
TRBJ1-1 . . TRBV2 CASRDSLNTEAFF TGTGCCAGCAGGGACAGCTTGAACACTGAAGCTTTCTTT
TRBJ2-2 . . TRBV10-3 CAISHMEGTGELFF TGTGCCATCAGTCATATGGAAGGCACCGGGGAGCTGTTTTTT
TRBJ2-1 TRBD1 . TRBV7-3 CASSLGTGFGYNEQFF TGTGCCAGCAGCTTGGGGACAGGGTTTGGCTACAATGAGCAGTTCTTC
TRBJ2-4 . . TRBV2 CASSGGVPNIQYF TGTGCCAGCAGTGGAGGGGTCCCGAACATTCAGTACTTC